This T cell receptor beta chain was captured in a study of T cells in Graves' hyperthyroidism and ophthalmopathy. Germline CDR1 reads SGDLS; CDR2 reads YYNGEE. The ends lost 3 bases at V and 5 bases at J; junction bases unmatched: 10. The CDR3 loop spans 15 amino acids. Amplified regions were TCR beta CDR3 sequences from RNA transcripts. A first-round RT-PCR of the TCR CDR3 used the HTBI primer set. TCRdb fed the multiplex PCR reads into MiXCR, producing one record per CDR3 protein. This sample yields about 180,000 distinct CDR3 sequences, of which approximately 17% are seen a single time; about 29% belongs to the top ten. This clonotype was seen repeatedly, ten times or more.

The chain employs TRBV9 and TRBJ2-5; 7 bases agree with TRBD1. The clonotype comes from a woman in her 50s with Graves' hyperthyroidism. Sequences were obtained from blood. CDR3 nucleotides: TGTGCCAGCAGCGCCCGGACAGGTCAGGGGGAGACCCAGTACTTC. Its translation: CASSARTGQGETQYF.